The next 18 T cell receptor beta chains were all read from a single sample in a study of cytomegalovirus exposure and HLA in healthy donors. Both 60 Vbeta primers and 13 Jbeta primers went into the PCR. Sequencing was performed with immunoSEQ multiplex PCR; in TCRdb, only in-frame clones are kept and a portion is missing. The sample lists about 170,000 clones, about four fifths occurring once. The source material was PBMCs. The receptors originated from a woman younger than 30 in good health and CMV-seronegative.

This chain connects TRBV5-4 to TRBJ2-3; 7 bases are a match to TRBD2. There are 17 residues in the CDR3. CDR1 is SGHNT and CDR2 is YYREEE in the germline V gene (reference sequence). The junction had 12 bases not matched to a gene; V was cut back by 5 bases and J by 0 bases. The chain's CDR3 is CASSPYREVSSTDTQYF. In DNA form, the CDR3 reads TGTGCCAGCAGTCCGTACCGGGAGGTTTCTAGCACAGATACGCAGTATTTT.

Only one count was recorded for this clone. This rearrangement joins TRBV12-5 to TRBJ2-5; D is ambiguous. Trimming left V 0 bases short and J 4 bases short, with 6 bases between. The CDR3 loop spans 13 amino acids. Germline V gene lookup returns CDR1 LGHNT and CDR2 FRNRAP. The CDR3 protein is CASGLVSRETQYF. The CDR3 bases are TGTGCTAGTGGTTTGGTTAGTAGAGAGACCCAGTACTTC.

The CDR3 DNA sequence: TGCAGCATTTCGGGACTACTACTTTATAGCCCTACCACAGATACGCAGTATTTT. This translates into CSISGLLLYSPTTDTQYF. The chain links TRBV29-1 to TRBJ2-3, with 7 bases that match TRBD2. The ends lost 8 bases at V and 2 bases at J; junction bases unmatched: 22. The CDR3 spans 18 residues. Germline CDR1 and CDR2: SQVTM and ANQGSEA.

The V gene is TRBV21-1, the J gene TRBJ2-7; TRBD2 was called by the table and not checked on the DNA. TRBV21-1 is designated a pseudogene. CDR3 size: 16 residues. This chain's CDR3 is CASSRCFLGSVYEQYF. CDR3 DNA: TGTGCCAGCAGCCGTTGCTTCCTAGGCTCTGTCTACGAGCAGTACTTC.

In its sample, this clone was seen a few times. V gene TRBV4-1 combines with J gene TRBJ1-5; D unresolved. V was clipped by 1 base and J by 3 bases, with 7 bases between them. Germline assignment: CDR1 MGHRA and CDR2 YSYEKL. The CDR3 contains 14 residues. DNA for the CDR3: TGCGCCAGCAGCCAAGGGGAGCTCAATCAGCCCCAGCATTTT. It encodes CASSQGELNQPQHF.

This clone was detected only a few times. V gene TRBV9 combines with J gene TRBJ1-4; TRBD1 agrees at 12 bases. The length of the CDR3 is 16 residues. The V segment lost 3 bases and the J segment 4 bases; nucleotides outside the gene matches: 4. In germline, CDR1 is SGDLS, CDR2 YYNGEE. CDR3 protein: CASSAGQGAFNEKLFF. The CDR3 DNA sequence: TGTGCCAGCAGCGCGGGACAGGGGGCTTTTAATGAAAAACTGTTTTTT.

V usage is TRBV6-1 and J usage is TRBJ1-5, with 8 bases identical to TRBD1. CDR3 length: 13 residues. Trimming removed 10 bases from V and 4 bases from J; junction bases left unmatched: 6. Germline CDR1 reads MNHNS; CDR2 reads SASEGT. CDR3 sequence reads: CATAHRGNQPQHF. CDR3 bases: TGTGCCACCGCGCACAGGGGGAATCAGCCCCAGCATTTT.

The rearrangement uses TRBV2 and TRBJ2-1; unclear D gene. V lost 5 bases to trimming and J lost 5 bases, with 19 bases between them. This CDR3 contains 16 residues. Germline CDR1 SNHLY, CDR2 FYNNEI. CDR3 DNA: TGTGCCAGCAGTCCATGGGTGTGGAGTAATAACAATGAGCAGTTCTTC. As protein: CASSPWVWSNNNEQFF.

The chain carries TRBV29-1 and TRBJ1-4; 8 positions agree with TRBD1. CDR1 and CDR2 (germline): SQVTM, ANQGSEA. The CDR3 length is 13 residues. The trim removed 7 bases at V and 4 bases at J, leaving 5 bases unmatched. The CDR3 spells CSGVDRVNEKLFF. DNA of the CDR3: TGCAGCGGGGTGGACAGGGTTAATGAAAAACTGTTTTTT.

V usage is TRBV7-2 and J usage is TRBJ1-2; 8 bases map to TRBD1. From germline, CDR1 is SGHTA and CDR2 FQGNSA. The CDR3 contains 14 residues. J gave up 4 bases and V 2 bases, and 3 bases lay outside the gene matches. The CDR3 loop reads CASSLTRGLYGYTF. For the CDR3, the DNA is TGTGCCAGCAGCTTAACCAGGGGGCTCTATGGCTACACCTTC.

This clone was detected only once. V is TRBV27 and J is TRBJ1-5; tentatively, D is TRBD1 (6 bases). Germline V gives CDR1 MNHEY, CDR2 SMNVEV (reference sequence). CDR3 size: 15 residues. The V end was cut by 3 bases, the J end by 0 bases, with 9 bases between. The CDR3 loop reads CASSFGGASNQPQHF. In DNA form, the CDR3 reads TGTGCCAGCAGTTTTGGGGGGGCTAGCAATCAGCCCCAGCATTTT.

In DNA, the CDR3 is TGTGCCAGCTCACCACCCACAGGGTTCGGTGGCTACACCTTC. It is translated as CASSPPTGFGGYTF. This chain links TRBV18 with TRBJ1-2; tentatively, D is TRBD1 (6 bases). This CDR3 has 14 amino acids. Germline V CDR1 and CDR2: KGHSH, LQKENI. The V end lost 0 bases, the J end lost 7 bases, and 12 bases lay between the germline ends.

The chain joins TRBV7-9 to TRBJ2-1; D possibly corresponds to TRBD2 (6 bases). The ends were cut back, 2 bases at V and 7 bases at J, with 9 bases in the middle. Germline V gene lookup returns CDR1 SEHNR and CDR2 FQNEAQ (reference sequence). There are 13 residues in the CDR3. In nucleotides, the CDR3 is TGTGCCAGCAGCTTATCTGGAGGGAATGAGCAGTTCTTC. It encodes CASSLSGGNEQFF.

The V gene is TRBV4-2, the J gene TRBJ2-7, with 10 nucleotides matching TRBD2. Germline V CDR1 and CDR2: LGHNA, YNFKEQ. The CDR3 contains 15 residues. V lost 1 base to trimming and J lost 3 bases; unmatched junction nucleotides: 3. CDR3 in amino acids: CASSQATSGYYEQYF. The CDR3 bases are TGTGCCAGCAGCCAAGCGACTAGCGGGTACTACGAGCAGTACTTC.

V is TRBV6-5 and J is TRBJ1-1, with a weak D call TRBD1 (6 bases). The length of the CDR3 is 14 residues. The germline gives CDR1 MNHEY, CDR2 SVGAGI. The germline V and J ends were trimmed by 2 bases and 3 bases, with 10 bases remaining between them. The CDR3 reads CASSYLTGHTEAFF. Written as DNA, the CDR3 is TGTGCCAGCAGTTACCTTACAGGGCACACTGAAGCTTTCTTT.

V gene TRBV6-1 combines with J gene TRBJ1-3; D is undetermined. V was clipped by 3 bases and J by 0 bases, with 6 bases between them. This CDR3 is built from 14 residues. Germline CDR1 MNHNS, CDR2 SASEGT. CDR3: CASSDSDSGNTIYF. CDR3 nucleotide sequence: TGTGCCAGCAGTGACTCAGACTCTGGAAACACCATATATTTT.

This chain links TRBV5-1 with TRBJ2-7; TRBD2 aligns across 13 bases. V shed 4 bases, J shed 1 base, and the junction held 2 bases outside the gene matches. CDR1 is SGHRS and CDR2 is YFSETQ in the germline V gene. The CDR3 runs to 15 residues. For the CDR3, the DNA is TGCGCCAGCAGCCGGACTAGCGGGGGATCCTACGAGCAGTACTTC. Translation: CASSRTSGGSYEQYF.

This clone showed up just a few times. The genes are TRBV7-9 and TRBJ2-1, with D possibly TRBD2 on 6 matching bases. The CDR3 contains 12 residues. V was trimmed by 3 bases and J by 9 bases, leaving 9 bases between them. Germline V CDR1 and CDR2: SEHNR, FQNEAQ (reference sequence). The CDR3 region has the DNA TGTGCCAGCAGCTTGGGAGGTACTGAGCAGTTCTTC. Translation gives CASSLGGTEQFF.